This T cell receptor beta chain originates from a study of preoperative IRX-2 immunotherapy in early breast cancer. This CDR3 contains 14 residues. Germline V gene data show CDR1 as LGHNT and CDR2 as FRNRAP. Treatment in this sample: preoperative locoregional IRX-2 cytokine immunotherapy. Preoperative locoregional IRX-2 cytokine immunotherapy was tested in the phase Ib source study. Generated by immunoSEQ multiplex PCR, the TCRdb table keeps only in-frame clones and is missing some. In the table there are more than 30,000 clones, under 90% of which are singletons. The sample here was tumor tissue, taken after IRX-2 immunotherapy. This TCR was sampled from a human donor with breast cancer. The gene calls are TRBV12-5 and TRBJ1-2; possible D gene TRBD1, 5 bases. The CDR3 here is CASTPPQVRYGYTF. The CDR3 DNA reads TGTGCCAGCACCCCCCCACAGGTGCGCTATGGCTACACCTTC.